This is a list of T cell receptor beta chains from one sample in a study of CD8 T cells in Susac syndrome. TCRdb analysed the immunoSEQ multiplex PCR reads with MiXCR anew, one entry per CDR3 protein. This table holds about 130,000 distinct CDR3 sequences, approximately 89% found once. Sequenced input: CD8+ T cells from PBMCs. The receptors come from a human donor with multiple sclerosis. The CDR3 runs from the conserved cysteine through the conserved F or W. The order of the fields is D gene, V gene, clone size, J gene, CDR3 DNA, CDR3 protein. D genes are given only for firm matches. Part of the rows lack a size; the others show once, few, many or a class for expanded clones.

>.|TRBV11-2|.|TRBJ1-1
TGTGCCAGCAGCTTAGAGGGCCCCATGAACACTGAAGCTTTCTTT
CASSLEGPMNTEAFF
>TRBD1|TRBV30|.|TRBJ2-7
TGTGCCTGGAGTGACGGGACAGGGGTTAACGAGCAGTACTTC
CAWSDGTGVNEQYF
>.|TRBV2|.|TRBJ1-2
TGTGCCAGCAGAGAGTGGGGCTATGGCTACACCTTC
CASREWGYGYTF
>.|TRBV9|.|TRBJ2-2
TGTGCCAGCAGCCCAGGGGAATTGGATTTGGCCGGGGAGCTGTTTTTT
CASSPGELDLAGELFF
>.|TRBV27|.|TRBJ1-5
TGTGCCAGCAGTCCCCGCGGGGGAGGGAATCAGCCCCAGCATTTT
CASSPRGGGNQPQHF
>.|TRBV14|.|TRBJ1-1
TGTGCCAGCAGCCAAACTAGGTACACTGAAGCTTTCTTT
CASSQTRYTEAFF
>.|TRBV24-1|.|TRBJ2-7
TGTGCCACCAGTGATTTTAACGGGTACGAGCAGTACTTC
CATSDFNGYEQYF
>.|TRBV30|.|TRBJ2-2
TGTGCCTGGAGAAAGAGGGCGGACACCGGGGAGCTGTTTTTT
CAWRKRADTGELFF
>TRBD2|TRBV7-3|.|TRBJ2-7
TGTGCCAGCAGCCCCCGGGTAGCGGGAGCCTACGAGCAGTACTTC
CASSPRVAGAYEQYF
>.|TRBV19|.|TRBJ1-1
TGTGCCAGTAGTATAGGGACACTAAGAGCTTTCTTT
CASSIGTLRAFF
>.|TRBV13|.|TRBJ1-2
TGTGCCAGCAGCTTAGGGGGGGATACTTACTATGGCTACACCTTC
CASSLGGDTYYGYTF
>.|TRBV12-3/TRBV12-4|.|TRBJ2-2
TGTGCCAGTTTAGGAGGCGGGGAGCTGTTTTTT
CASLGGGELFF
>.|TRBV15|.|TRBJ1-1
TGTGCCACCAGCCCAGGCACAGACACTGAAGCTTTCTTT
CATSPGTDTEAFF
>TRBD1|TRBV28|.|TRBJ2-5
TGTGCCAGCAGCCCCCTCACCGGGACAGGGGATGGAGAGACCCAGTACTTC
CASSPLTGTGDGETQYF
>.|TRBV7-9|.|TRBJ1-2
TGTGCCAGCAGCTATGACGTTCGCAACTATGGCTACACCTTC
CASSYDVRNYGYTF
>.|TRBV27|.|TRBJ2-1
TGTGCCAGCAGTCTTCTAGGGGGCAATGAGCAGTTCTTC
CASSLLGGNEQFF
>TRBD1|TRBV7-9|.|TRBJ1-1
TGTGCCAGCAGCGGCACAGGGGGAGACACTGAAGCTTTCTTT
CASSGTGGDTEAFF
>TRBD2|TRBV4-3|.|TRBJ2-4
TGCGCCAGCAGCCGGGATGGACTAGCGGGAGGGGAGAACATTCAGTACTTC
CASSRDGLAGGENIQYF
>.|TRBV24-1|.|TRBJ1-1
TGTGCCACCAGTGTCGGGGATTTTGAAGCTTTCTTT
CATSVGDFEAFF
>.|TRBV12-3/TRBV12-4|.|TRBJ1-2
TGTGCCAGCAGTTTCGGGGTCCTGAACTATGGCTACACCTTC
CASSFGVLNYGYTF
>TRBD2|TRBV7-9|.|TRBJ2-2
TGTGCCAGCAGCTTCAGGAGCGGGGTCGGGGAGCTGTTTTTT
CASSFRSGVGELFF
>.|TRBV6-5|.|TRBJ1-1
TGTGCCAGCAGTTACACCCAGGGGCGGACTGAAGCTTTCTTT
CASSYTQGRTEAFF
>.|TRBV30|.|TRBJ1-1
TGTGCCTGGAGTCCCACAGGCCACGCTTTTGCTTTCTTT
CAWSPTGHAFAFF
>.|TRBV19|.|TRBJ1-5
TGTGCCGTAGGGCCTGACCCCCAGCCCCAGCATTTT
CAVGPDPQPQHF
>.|TRBV5-1|.|TRBJ2-2
TGCGCCAGCAGCTACAGGGTAACCGGGGAGCTGTTTTTT
CASSYRVTGELFF
>.|TRBV6-1|few|TRBJ1-2
TGTGCCAGCTTGAACCTTGACAGATCTTTAACCTATGGCTACACCTTC
CASLNLDRSLTYGYTF
>TRBD1|TRBV27|.|TRBJ2-6
TGTGCCAGCAGACCGGGACAGGAGTACTCTGGGGCCAACGTCCTGACTTTC
CASRPGQEYSGANVLTF
>.|TRBV7-6|.|TRBJ2-7
TGTGCCAGCAGCTTAGAGATAGTAGGAGGAAGCGAGCAGTACTTC
CASSLEIVGGSEQYF
>.|TRBV27|.|TRBJ2-7
TGTGCCAGCAGTTTAACCAGTGCCTACGAGCAGTACTTC
CASSLTSAYEQYF
>.|TRBV24-1|.|TRBJ2-1
TGTGCCACCAGTGATCAGACTGAGGGTTACAATGAGCAGTTCTTC
CATSDQTEGYNEQFF
>.|TRBV3-1|.|TRBJ2-1
TGTGCCAGCAGCTCGCCGGGGCTACACTCCTACAATGAGCAGTTCTTC
CASSSPGLHSYNEQFF
>TRBD1|TRBV6-5|.|TRBJ1-2
TGTGCCAGTGGAGAGGGGGCGGTTAATGGCTACACCTTC
CASGEGAVNGYTF
>.|TRBV12-3/TRBV12-4|.|TRBJ1-2
TGTGCCAGCCTTCAGGCAGCTAACTATGGCTACACCTTC
CASLQAANYGYTF
>.|TRBV9|.|TRBJ1-2
TGTGCCAGCAGCGAAGAATGGTATGGCTACACCTTC
CASSEEWYGYTF
>.|TRBV9|.|TRBJ1-1
TGTGCCAGCAGCGTCCGAGGGGACACCCTGGGCACTGAAGCTTTCTTT
CASSVRGDTLGTEAFF
>TRBD1|TRBV27|.|TRBJ2-7
TGTGCCAGCAGTGACAGGGCCGATGAGCAGTACTTC
CASSDRADEQYF
>.|TRBV27|.|TRBJ2-3
TGTGCCAGCAGCCCCCTGGCGATAGGGACAGATACGCAGTATTTT
CASSPLAIGTDTQYF
>.|TRBV13|.|TRBJ2-1
TGTGCCAGCAGCTTAGCTCCCGGAGGAATGGAGGATGAGCAGTTCTTC
CASSLAPGGMEDEQFF
>.|TRBV5-1|.|TRBJ2-2
TGCGCCAGCAGCGTACAGGGACCCCCCACCGGGGAGCTGTTTTTT
CASSVQGPPTGELFF
>.|TRBV7-9|once|TRBJ1-1
TGTGCCAGCAGCCTGGACAGCGTGAACACTGAAGCTTTCTTT
CASSLDSVNTEAFF
>.|TRBV5-1|.|TRBJ2-3
TGCGCCAGCAGCTTGGCCCTCGGGAGAGGCACAGATACGCAGTATTTT
CASSLALGRGTDTQYF
>.|TRBV28|.|TRBJ2-1
TGTGCCAGCAACCGACGGGAGAGCTCCTACAATGAGCAGTTCTTC
CASNRRESSYNEQFF